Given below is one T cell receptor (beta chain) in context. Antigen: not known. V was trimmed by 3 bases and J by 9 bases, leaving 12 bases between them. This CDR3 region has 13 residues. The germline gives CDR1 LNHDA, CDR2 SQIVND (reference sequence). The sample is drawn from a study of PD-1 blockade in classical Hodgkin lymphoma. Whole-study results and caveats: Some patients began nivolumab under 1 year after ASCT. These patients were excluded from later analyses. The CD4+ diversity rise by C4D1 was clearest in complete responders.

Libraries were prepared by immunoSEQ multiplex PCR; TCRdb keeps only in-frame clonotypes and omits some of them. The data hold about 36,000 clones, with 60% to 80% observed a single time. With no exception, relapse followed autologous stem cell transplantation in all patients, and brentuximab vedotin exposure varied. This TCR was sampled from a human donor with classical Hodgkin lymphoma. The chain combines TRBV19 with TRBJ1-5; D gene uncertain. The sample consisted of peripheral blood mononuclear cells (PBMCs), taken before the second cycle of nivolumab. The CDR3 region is CASSIPIRGPQHF. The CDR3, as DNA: TGTGCCAGTAGTATTCCCATACGAGGGCCCCAGCATTTT.